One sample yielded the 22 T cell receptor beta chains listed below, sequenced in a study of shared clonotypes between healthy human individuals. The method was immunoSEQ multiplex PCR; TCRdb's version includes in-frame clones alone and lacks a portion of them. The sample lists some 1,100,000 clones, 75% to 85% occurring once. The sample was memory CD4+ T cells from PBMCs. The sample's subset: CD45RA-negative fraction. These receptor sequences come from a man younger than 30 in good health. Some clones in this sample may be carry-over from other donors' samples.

CDR3 sequence (DNA): TGTGCCTGGAGTGTAGGTGGCCGAAGCTTGCAGTTCTTC. Protein sequence: CAWSVGGRSLQFF. The V call is TRBV30, the J call TRBJ2-1; D unclear. In germline, CDR1 is GTSNPN, CDR2 SVGIG (reference sequence). The CDR3 has 13 residues. Trimming took 0 bases from V and 12 from J, leaving 15 bases between them. Full variable domain (outside the CDR3, taken from reference TRBV30 and TRBJ2-1): SQTIHQWPATLVQPVGSPLSLECTVEGTSNPNLYWYRQAAGRGLQLLFYSVGIGQISSEVPQNLSASRPQDRQFILSSKKLLLSDSGFYLCAWSVGGRSLQFFGPGTRLTVL.

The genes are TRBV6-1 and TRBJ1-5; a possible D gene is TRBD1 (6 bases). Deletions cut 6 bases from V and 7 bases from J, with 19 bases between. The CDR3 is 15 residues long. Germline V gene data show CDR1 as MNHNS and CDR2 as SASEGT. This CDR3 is CASRERDRRGQPQHF. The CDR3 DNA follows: TGTGCCAGCAGAGAACGCGACAGGCGAGGACAGCCCCAGCATTTT.

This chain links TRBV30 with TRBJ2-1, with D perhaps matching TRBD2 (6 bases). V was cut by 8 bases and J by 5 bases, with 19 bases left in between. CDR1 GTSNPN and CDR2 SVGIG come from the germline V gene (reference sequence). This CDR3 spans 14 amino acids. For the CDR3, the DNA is TGTGCCGGAGCGCCGGGACTGGCTGACAATGAGCAGTTCTTC. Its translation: CAGAPGLADNEQFF.

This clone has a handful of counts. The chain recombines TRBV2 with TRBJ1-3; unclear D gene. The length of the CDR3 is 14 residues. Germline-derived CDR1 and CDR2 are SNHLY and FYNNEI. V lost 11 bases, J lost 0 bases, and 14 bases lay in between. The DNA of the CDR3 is TGTGCCGCGGCAGAGGACCTCTCTGGAAACACCATATATTTT. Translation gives CAAAEDLSGNTIYF.

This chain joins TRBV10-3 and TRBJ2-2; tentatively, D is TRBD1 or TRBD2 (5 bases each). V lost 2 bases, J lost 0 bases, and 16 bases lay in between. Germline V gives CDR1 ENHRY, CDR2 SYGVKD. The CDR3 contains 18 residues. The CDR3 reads CAISEPIGAGPNTGELFF. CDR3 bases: TGTGCCATCAGTGAGCCGATTGGGGCGGGCCCGAACACCGGGGAGCTGTTTTTT.

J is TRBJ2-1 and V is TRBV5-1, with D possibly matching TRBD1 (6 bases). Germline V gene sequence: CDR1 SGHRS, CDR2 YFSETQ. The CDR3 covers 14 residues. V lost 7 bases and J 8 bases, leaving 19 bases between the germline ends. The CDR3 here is CASGGIRGSDEQFF. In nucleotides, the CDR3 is TGCGCCAGCGGGGGAATAAGGGGGAGCGATGAGCAGTTCTTC.

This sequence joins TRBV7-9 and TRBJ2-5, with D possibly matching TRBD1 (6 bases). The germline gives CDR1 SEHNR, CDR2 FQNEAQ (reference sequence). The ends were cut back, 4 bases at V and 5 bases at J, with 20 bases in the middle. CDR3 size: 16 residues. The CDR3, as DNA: TGTGCCAGCAGCTATCGTGGGACAACGATTGGGGAGACCCAGTACTTC. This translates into CASSYRGTTIGETQYF.

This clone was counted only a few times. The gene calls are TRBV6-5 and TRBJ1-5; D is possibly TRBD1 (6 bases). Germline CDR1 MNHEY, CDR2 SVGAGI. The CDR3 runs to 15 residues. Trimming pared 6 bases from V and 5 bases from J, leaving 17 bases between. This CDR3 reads CASSPRVGGHQPQHF. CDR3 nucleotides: TGTGCCAGCAGCCCAAGGGTTGGGGGGCATCAGCCCCAGCATTTT.

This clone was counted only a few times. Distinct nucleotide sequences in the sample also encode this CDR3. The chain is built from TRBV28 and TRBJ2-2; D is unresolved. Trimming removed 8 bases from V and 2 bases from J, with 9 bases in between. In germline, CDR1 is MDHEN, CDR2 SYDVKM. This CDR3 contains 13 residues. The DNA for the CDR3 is TGTGCCAGCTCCGGCAGAAACACCGGGGAGCTGTTTTTT. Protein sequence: CASSGRNTGELFF.

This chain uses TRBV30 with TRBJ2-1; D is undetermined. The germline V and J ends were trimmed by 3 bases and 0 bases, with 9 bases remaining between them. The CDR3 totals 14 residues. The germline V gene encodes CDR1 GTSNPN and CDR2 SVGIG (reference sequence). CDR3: CAWRALGSYNEQFF. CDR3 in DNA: TGTGCCTGGAGGGCCCTAGGCTCCTACAATGAGCAGTTCTTC.

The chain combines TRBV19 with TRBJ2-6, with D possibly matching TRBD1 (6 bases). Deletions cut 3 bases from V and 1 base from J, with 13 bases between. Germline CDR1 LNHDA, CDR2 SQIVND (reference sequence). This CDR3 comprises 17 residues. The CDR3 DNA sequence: TGTGCCAGTAGTATGTCTGGGGGCGAATCTGGGGCCAACGTCCTGACTTTC. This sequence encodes CASSMSGGESGANVLTF. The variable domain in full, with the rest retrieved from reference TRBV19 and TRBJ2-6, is DGGITQSPKYLFRKEGQNVTLSCEQNLNHDAMYWYRQDPGQGLRLIYYSQIVNDFQKGDIAEGYSVSREKKESFPLTVTSAQKNPTAFYLCASSMSGGESGANVLTFGAGSRLTVL.

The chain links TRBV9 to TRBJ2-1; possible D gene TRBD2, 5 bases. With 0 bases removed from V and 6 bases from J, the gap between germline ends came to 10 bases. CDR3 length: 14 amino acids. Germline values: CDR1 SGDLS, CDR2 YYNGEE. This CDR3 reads CASSVARRANEQFF. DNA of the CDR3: TGTGCCAGCAGCGTAGCCCGGCGGGCCAATGAGCAGTTCTTC.

CDR3 residues: CSVGDTNSNQPQHF. The CDR3 coding sequence is TGCAGCGTGGGGGACACCAATAGCAATCAGCCCCAGCATTTT. This chain uses TRBV29-1 with TRBJ1-5; possible D gene TRBD1, 6 bases. The CDR3 sequence is 14 residues long. Germline V gives CDR1 SQVTM, CDR2 ANQGSEA. Between the trimmed V and J ends, which lost 6 bases and 0 bases, there was a span of 12 bases.

This CDR3 is CASSAGQERRSYEQYF. In DNA form, the CDR3 reads TGTGCCAGCAGCGCAGGCCAGGAGCGGAGGTCCTACGAGCAGTACTTC. V gene TRBV6-7 combines with J gene TRBJ2-7; perhaps TRBD2 as D (5 bases). TRBV6-7 carries the ORF label, with uncertain function. The CDR3 is 16 residues long. V shed 6 bases and J shed 1 base, with 19 bases lying between them.

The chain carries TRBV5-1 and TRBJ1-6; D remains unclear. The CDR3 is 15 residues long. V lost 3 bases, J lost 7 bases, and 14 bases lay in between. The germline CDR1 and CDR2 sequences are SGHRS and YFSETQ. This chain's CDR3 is CASSSVGTDNSPLHF. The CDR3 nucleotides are TGCGCCAGCAGCTCGGTAGGAACGGACAATTCACCCCTCCACTTT.

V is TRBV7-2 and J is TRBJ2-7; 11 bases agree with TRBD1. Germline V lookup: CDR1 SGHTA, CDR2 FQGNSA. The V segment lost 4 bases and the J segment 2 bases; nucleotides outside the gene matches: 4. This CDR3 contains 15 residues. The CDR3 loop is CASSYRDRGTYEQYF. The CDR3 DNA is TGTGCCAGCAGCTACCGGGACAGGGGGACCTACGAGCAGTACTTC.

DNA for the CDR3: TGTGCCAGTAAGATAGGGAGCGAGCAGTACTTC. Encoded protein: CASKIGSEQYF. This chain links TRBV19 with TRBJ2-7, with a weak D call TRBD2 (5 bases). The CDR3 has 11 amino acids. V dropped 7 bases and J dropped 6 bases, with 10 bases sitting between them. Germline lookup yields CDR1 LNHDA and CDR2 SQIVND (reference sequence).

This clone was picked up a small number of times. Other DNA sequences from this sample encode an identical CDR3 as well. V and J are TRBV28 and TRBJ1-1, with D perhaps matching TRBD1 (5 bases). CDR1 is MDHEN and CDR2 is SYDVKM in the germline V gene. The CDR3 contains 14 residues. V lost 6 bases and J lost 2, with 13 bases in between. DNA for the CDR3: TGTGCCAGCAGACCCGGGACGGCCAACACTGAAGCTTTCTTT. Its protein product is CASRPGTANTEAFF.

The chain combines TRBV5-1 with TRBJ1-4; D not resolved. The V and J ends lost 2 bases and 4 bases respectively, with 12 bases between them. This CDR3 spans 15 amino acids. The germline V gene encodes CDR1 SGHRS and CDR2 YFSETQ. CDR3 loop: CASSLGSLGNEKLFF. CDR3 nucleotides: TGCGCCAGCAGCTTAGGGTCACTCGGTAATGAAAAACTGTTTTTT.

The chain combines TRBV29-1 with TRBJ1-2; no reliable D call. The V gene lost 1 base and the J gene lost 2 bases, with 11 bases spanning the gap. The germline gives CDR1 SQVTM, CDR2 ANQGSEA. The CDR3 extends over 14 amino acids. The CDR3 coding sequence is TGCAGCGTTGAAGGCCTCCCAAGGAACTATGGCTACACCTTC. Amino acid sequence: CSVEGLPRNYGYTF.

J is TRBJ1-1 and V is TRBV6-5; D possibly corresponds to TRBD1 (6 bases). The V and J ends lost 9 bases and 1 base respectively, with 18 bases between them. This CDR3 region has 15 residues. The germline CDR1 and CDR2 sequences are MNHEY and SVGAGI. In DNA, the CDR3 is TGTGCCAGTAGCGGGGGGCGCCCACCGAACACTGAAGCTTTCTTT. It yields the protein CASSGGRPPNTEAFF.

The CDR3 bases are TGCAGCGTTGCGGGACGGCACTATGGCTACACCTTC. It translates to CSVAGRHYGYTF. V is TRBV29-1 and J is TRBJ1-2, with D perhaps matching TRBD1 (5 bases). The CDR3 is 12 residues long. V dropped 4 bases and J dropped 3 bases, with 9 bases sitting between them. Per the germline V gene, CDR1 is SQVTM and CDR2 is ANQGSEA. Full variable domain (remainder filled in from reference TRBV29-1 and TRBJ1-2): SAVISQKPSRDICQRGTSLTIQCQVDSQVTMMFWYRQQPGQSLTLIATANQGSEATYESGFVIDKFPISRPNLTFSTLTVSNMSPEDSSIYLCSVAGRHYGYTFGSGTRLTVV.